A single sample gave rise to the 2 T cell receptor beta chains below, sequenced in a study of technical replicates of blood from several donors. Assay used: immunoSEQ multiplex PCR; TCRdb lists only in-frame clones, some missing. The table shows about 12,000 clones, with approximately 93% occurring only once. Sequencing input: PBMCs. The origin of the receptors is a human donor in good health.

The rearrangement links TRBV11-2 to TRBJ2-3; possibly TRBD2 for D (5 bases). The germline V gene encodes CDR1 SGHAT and CDR2 FQNNGV. The CDR3 totals 16 residues. V lost 1 base and J 1 base, leaving 12 bases between the germline ends. The DNA for the CDR3 is TGTGCCAGCAGCTTAGTCTACGGACTCGGCACAGATACGCAGTATTTT. This sequence encodes CASSLVYGLGTDTQYF.

V gene TRBV19 combines with J gene TRBJ2-3; TRBD2 matches 13 bases. Germline V CDR1 and CDR2: LNHDA, SQIVND (reference sequence). This CDR3 is built from 17 residues. V was pared by 4 bases and J by 5 bases, with 9 bases of the junction left unmatched. CDR3 region: CASSTRTSGRRGDTQYF. The CDR3 DNA reads as TGTGCCAGTAGTACCAGGACTAGCGGGAGAAGGGGAGATACGCAGTATTTT.